This T cell receptor (beta chain) is drawn from a study of read filtering for tumor transcriptome and immune sequencing. In this sample, this clonotype turned up a few times. From approximately 430 ng of RNA, a library with molecular barcoded alpha/delta and beta/gamma adaptors was made. TCRdb reanalysed the reads using MiXCR and keeps one entry per CDR3 protein. The sample yields about 130,000 distinct CDR3 sequences, approximately 12% seen once. This sequence originates from a donor at least 40 years old with multiple myeloma. The sample was a population of CD138-negative cells sorted from bone marrow.

The CDR3 loop reads CAISERDTVLQHF. For the CDR3, the DNA is TGTGCCATCAGTGAGAGGGACACAGTACTTCAGCATTTT. The chain uses TRBV10-3 and TRBJ1-5, with D perhaps matching TRBD1 (6 bases). The germline CDR1 and CDR2 sequences are ENHRY and SYGVKD. Trimming pared 2 bases from V and 13 bases from J, leaving 15 bases between. CDR3 length: 13 amino acids.